This T cell receptor (beta chain) was identified during a study of patients and donors after allogeneic stem cell transplantation. V was clipped by 3 bases and J by 2 bases; unmatched bases: 4. Germline V gives CDR1 LNHNV, CDR2 YYDKDF (reference sequence). The CDR3 has 15 amino acids. A single record per CDR3 protein comes from TCRdb applying MiXCR to the RT-PCR reads. Of about 40,000 distinct CDR3 sequences listed, more than 30% are singletons. This clonotype was seen only a few times. The source material was blood, either unsorted or a sorted T cell fraction (not recorded which). The receptor comes from a human donor who was either an allogeneic HSCT recipient or a stem cell or donor lymphocyte infusion donor (not recorded which). It is not recorded whose cells these are; they may come from a transplant donor. The chain recombines TRBV15 with TRBJ2-1, with 7 positions matching TRBD1. CDR3 DNA: TGTGCCACCAGCAGGGAAGACAGGGCCTACAATGAGCAGTTCTTC. Translated, it gives CATSREDRAYNEQFF.